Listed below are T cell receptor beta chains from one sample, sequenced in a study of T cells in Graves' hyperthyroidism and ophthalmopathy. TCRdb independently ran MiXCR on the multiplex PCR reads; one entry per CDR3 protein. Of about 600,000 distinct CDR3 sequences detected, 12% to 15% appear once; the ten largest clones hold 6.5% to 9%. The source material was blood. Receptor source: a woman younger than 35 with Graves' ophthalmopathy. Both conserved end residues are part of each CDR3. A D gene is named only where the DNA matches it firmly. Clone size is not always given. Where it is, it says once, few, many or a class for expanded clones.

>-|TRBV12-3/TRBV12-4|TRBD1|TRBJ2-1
TGTGCCAGCAGTTTTGGACAGGGGAGTCGCGGGGAGCAGTTCTTC
CASSFGQGSRGEQFF
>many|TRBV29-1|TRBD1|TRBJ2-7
TGCAGCGTCCGGACAGGGTACGAGCAGTACTTC
CSVRTGYEQYF
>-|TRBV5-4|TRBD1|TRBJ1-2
TGTGCCAGCAGCCAAGATACGACAGGGTATTACTATGGCTACACCTTC
CASSQDTTGYYYGYTF
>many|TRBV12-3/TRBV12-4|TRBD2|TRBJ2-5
TGTGCCAGCAGAACCTGGGGGGGGGTAGAGACCCAGTACTTC
CASRTWGGVETQYF
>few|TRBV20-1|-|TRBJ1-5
TGCAGTGCTAGAGGCCGCGGACGGCAGCCCCAGCATTTT
CSARGRGRQPQHF
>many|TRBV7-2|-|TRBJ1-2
TGTGCCAGCAGCTTAGCGTCTTCGTTGAACACCTTC
CASSLASSLNTF
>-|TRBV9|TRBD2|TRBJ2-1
TGTGCCAGCGCTGCGGCGGGAGGGCACTACAATGAGCAGTTCTTC
CASAAAGGHYNEQFF
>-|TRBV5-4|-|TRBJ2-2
TGTGCCAGCAGCTCGCGGGACAGAAGAACCGGGGAGCTGTTTTTT
CASSSRDRRTGELFF
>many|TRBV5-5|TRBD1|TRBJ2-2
TGTGCCAGCAGATCCGTACAGGGGGGCGGCGGGGAGCTGTTTTTT
CASRSVQGGGGELFF
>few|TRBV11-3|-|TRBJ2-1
TGTGCCAGCAGCTTAGAGGGAGCCCCCAATGAGCAGTTCTTC
CASSLEGAPNEQFF
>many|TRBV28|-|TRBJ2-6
TGTGCCAGCAGCCAAACCTGGAGGCCTGGGGCCAACGTCCTGACTTTC
CASSQTWRPGANVLTF
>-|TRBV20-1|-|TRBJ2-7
TGCAGTGCTATAGGCCTGAGCTCCTACGAGCAGTACTTC
CSAIGLSSYEQYF
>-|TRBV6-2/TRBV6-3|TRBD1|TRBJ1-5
TGTGCCAGCAGGGAGACAGGGGTGCATCAGCCCCAGCATTTT
CASRETGVHQPQHF
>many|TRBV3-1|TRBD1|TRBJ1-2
TGTGCCAGCAGCCAAGGACAGGGTAATGGCTACACCTTC
CASSQGQGNGYTF
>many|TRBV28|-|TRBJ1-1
TGTGCCAGCAGTTTTGTGGGGACTGAAGCTTTCTTT
CASSFVGTEAFF
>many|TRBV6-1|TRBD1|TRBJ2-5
TGTGCCAGCAGTCCGGACAGGGGTGCGTTTACCCAGTACTTC
CASSPDRGAFTQYF
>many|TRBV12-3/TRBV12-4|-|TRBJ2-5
TGTGCCAGCAGTTTAAGTACGTCCCCGGGGACCCAGTACTTC
CASSLSTSPGTQYF
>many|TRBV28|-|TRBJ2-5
TGTGCCAGCAGTTTCTCCAGCCTAACCCAGTACTTC
CASSFSSLTQYF
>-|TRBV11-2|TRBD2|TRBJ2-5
TGTGCCAGCAGTCGGAGCGGGATACCCTCCGCAGAGACCCAGTACTTC
CASSRSGIPSAETQYF
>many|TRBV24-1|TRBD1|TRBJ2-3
TGTGCCACCAGTGATCTCGATCCGGACAGGGCAAGCACAGATACGCAGTATTTT
CATSDLDPDRASTDTQYF
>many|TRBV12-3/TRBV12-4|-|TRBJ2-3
TGTGCCAGCAGTTTATCTGGGGGGCTCACAGATACGCAGTATTTT
CASSLSGGLTDTQYF
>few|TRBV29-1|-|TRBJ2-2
TGCAGCGTCCAAGGGGGGCGCGGGACAGGGGAGCTGTTTTTT
CSVQGGRGTGELFF
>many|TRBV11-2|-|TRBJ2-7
TGTGCCAGCAGCTACAACCCCCCGGGTCCTCGACCCTACGAGCAGTACTTC
CASSYNPPGPRPYEQYF
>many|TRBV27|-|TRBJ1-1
TGTGCCAGCAGGCCGGAGGGGGGCCATCGGACTGAAGCTTTCTTT
CASRPEGGHRTEAFF
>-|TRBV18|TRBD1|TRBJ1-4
TGTGCCAGCTCACCTCGACAGGGCGAAGGACTTGAAAAACTGTTTTTT
CASSPRQGEGLEKLFF
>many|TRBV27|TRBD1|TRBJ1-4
TGTGCCAGCAGTCCCTCGGACAGGAAAACAACTAATGAAAAACTGTTTTTT
CASSPSDRKTTNEKLFF
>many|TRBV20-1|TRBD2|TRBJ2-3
TGCAGTGCTAGAGATAGACTAGCGGGGAACACAGATACGCAGTATTTT
CSARDRLAGNTDTQYF
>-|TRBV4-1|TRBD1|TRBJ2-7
TGCGCCAGCAGCCAAGAACAGGGGATCGGCTCCTACGAGCAGTACTTC
CASSQEQGIGSYEQYF
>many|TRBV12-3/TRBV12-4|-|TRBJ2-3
TGTGCCAGCATGTTAGCAGATACGCAGTATTTT
CASMLADTQYF
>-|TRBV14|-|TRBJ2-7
TGTGCCAGCAGCCAAGATAACGGTCCCTACGAGCAGTACTTC
CASSQDNGPYEQYF
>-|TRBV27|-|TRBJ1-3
TGTGCCAGCAGTGGACGAATCTCTGGAAACACCATATATTTT
CASSGRISGNTIYF
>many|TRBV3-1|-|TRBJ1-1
TGTGCCAGCAGCCAAGATCTACACACTGAAGCTTTCTTT
CASSQDLHTEAFF
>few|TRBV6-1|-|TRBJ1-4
TGTGCCAGCAGCGTTTGGGGGCATGGGACTAATGAAAAACTGTTTTTT
CASSVWGHGTNEKLFF
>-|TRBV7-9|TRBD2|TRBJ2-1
TGTGCCAGCAGCTTGAGACTAGCGGGAGAGGAGCAGTTCTTC
CASSLRLAGEEQFF
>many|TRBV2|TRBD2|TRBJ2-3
TGTGCCAGCAGCATAGCGGGAGGGGCCGCAGATACGCAGTATTTT
CASSIAGGAADTQYF
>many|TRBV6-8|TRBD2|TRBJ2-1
TGTGCCACCGGGACTAGCGGGGGGTACAATGAGCAGTTCTTC
CATGTSGGYNEQFF
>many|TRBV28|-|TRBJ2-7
TGTGCCAGCAGTTTAGCCCGTGGGCTAGCTGCTGAGCAGTACTTC
CASSLARGLAAEQYF
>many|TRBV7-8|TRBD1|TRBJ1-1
TGTGCCAGCAGCTTAAAAGGGGGCCGGAACACTGAAGCTTTCTTT
CASSLKGGRNTEAFF
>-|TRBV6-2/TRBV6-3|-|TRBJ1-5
TGTGCCAGCAGGGGGTTTGGCAATCAGCCCCAGCATTTT
CASRGFGNQPQHF
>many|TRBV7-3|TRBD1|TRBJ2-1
TGTGCCAGCAGCTTATCCTGGACAGGGGGCAATGAGCAGTTCTTC
CASSLSWTGGNEQFF
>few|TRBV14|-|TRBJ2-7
TGTGCCAGCAGCCAAGAGGGCCGAGGGGCGGCCGTTTACGAGCAGTACTTC
CASSQEGRGAAVYEQYF